This is a list of T cell receptor beta chains from one sample in a study of T cells in Graves' hyperthyroidism and ophthalmopathy. Via MiXCR, TCRdb re-called the multiplex PCR reads, giving one row per CDR3 protein. The data contain hundreds of thousands of distinct CDR3 sequences, roughly 20% of them singletons. The sequencing input was blood. These TCRs come from a woman in her forties or fifties with Graves' hyperthyroidism that later progressed to Graves' ophthalmopathy. The CDR3 runs from the conserved cysteine through the conserved F or W. D genes are given only for firm matches. A clone size is listed for some rows: how often the clone was seen (once, few, many), or a class if it is expanded.

>TRBJ2-5|TRBV10-3|NA|NA
CAISEATSQYF
TGTGCCATCAGTGAGGCGACCTCACAGTACTTC
>TRBJ1-6|TRBV12-3/TRBV12-4|many|NA
CASRLTGSSYNSPLHF
TGTGCCAGCAGGCTAACAGGGAGCTCCTATAATTCACCCCTCCACTTT
>TRBJ2-7|TRBV11-2|few|NA
CASSRGRPVSYEQYF
TGTGCCAGCAGCCGGGGGCGACCGGTCTCCTACGAGCAGTACTTC
>TRBJ2-2|TRBV7-8|NA|TRBD2
CASSLGGGRVTGELFF
TGTGCCAGCAGCTTAGGCGGCGGGAGGGTCACCGGGGAGCTGTTTTTT
>TRBJ2-2|TRBV27|few|NA
CASSLIPGAGELFF
TGTGCCAGCAGTTTAATCCCGGGCGCCGGGGAGCTGTTTTTT
>TRBJ1-2|TRBV2|NA|NA
CASSDGGVSYGYTF
TGTGCCAGCAGTGATGGGGGGGTTAGCTATGGCTACACCTTC
>TRBJ2-2|TRBV18|NA|NA
CASSEDRATGELFF
TGTGCCAGCTCCGAGGATCGTGCCACCGGGGAGCTGTTTTTT
>TRBJ1-5|TRBV12-3/TRBV12-4|many|NA
CASGYQPQHF
TGTGCCAGCGGATATCAGCCCCAGCATTTT
>TRBJ2-5|TRBV11-3|many|NA
CASSLDLIFLSSETQYF
TGTGCCAGCAGCTTAGATCTAATATTCCTTTCATCAGAGACCCAGTACTTC
>TRBJ1-1|TRBV7-9|many|NA
CASKSWNTEAFF
TGTGCCAGCAAAAGTTGGAACACTGAAGCTTTCTTT
>TRBJ2-3|TRBV6-2/TRBV6-3|NA|TRBD2
CASSLPTSGGADTQYF
TGTGCCAGCAGTTTGCCTACTAGCGGGGGGGCAGATACGCAGTATTTT
>TRBJ2-1|TRBV11-3|few|TRBD2
CASSSIAGAYNEQFF
TGTGCCAGCAGCTCTATAGCGGGGGCCTACAATGAGCAGTTCTTC
>TRBJ2-7|TRBV5-1|many|TRBD2
CASSFVSGGTPKEQYF
TGCGCCAGCAGCTTCGTTAGCGGGGGGACACCTAAAGAGCAGTACTTC
>TRBJ1-2|TRBV11-1|NA|NA
CASSFNRIQKDGYTF
TGTGCCAGCAGCTTCAACAGGATCCAGAAGGATGGGTACACCTTC
>TRBJ2-1|TRBV12-3/TRBV12-4|few|TRBD2
CASSLILSGGAFYEQFF
TGTGCCAGCAGTTTGATCCTTAGCGGGGGGGCGTTCTATGAGCAGTTCTTC
>TRBJ1-2|TRBV19|NA|NA
CASNPKGWGDTYGYTF
TGTGCCAGTAACCCGAAGGGATGGGGGGACACATATGGCTACACCTTC
>TRBJ1-2|TRBV7-9|NA|TRBD1
CASSLKDRGTGGYTF
TGTGCCAGCAGCCTAAAGGACAGGGGAACTGGAGGCTACACCTTC
>TRBJ2-2|TRBV29-1|once|TRBD2
CSVMLAGRRTGELFF
TGCAGCGTCATGCTAGCGGGGAGAAGGACCGGGGAGCTGTTTTTT
>TRBJ2-6|TRBV6-1|NA|NA
CASSRPSRRGANVLTF
TGTGCCAGCAGTCGACCCTCCCGTAGGGGGGCCAACGTCCTGACTTTC
>TRBJ2-3|TRBV5-1|many|TRBD1
CASSFLRTGGTDTQYF
TGCGCCAGCAGCTTCCTCCGGACAGGTGGAACAGATACGCAGTATTTT
>TRBJ2-2|TRBV7-3|many|NA
CASSFNRDTGELFF
TGTGCCAGCAGCTTTAATAGGGACACCGGGGAGCTGTTTTTT
>TRBJ2-1|TRBV6-2/TRBV6-3|few|TRBD1
CASRRDRGNDEQFF
TGTGCCAGCAGACGGGACAGGGGTAACGATGAGCAGTTCTTC
>TRBJ2-1|TRBV3-1|many|NA
CASSQGLEQFF
TGTGCCAGCAGCCAAGGCCTTGAGCAGTTCTTC
>TRBJ2-2|TRBV19|NA|TRBD2
CASVTNGGGNTGELFF
TGTGCCAGCGTGACTAACGGGGGGGGTAACACCGGGGAGCTGTTTTTT
>TRBJ2-5|TRBV7-9|NA|NA
CASSLTNQLKTQYF
TGTGCCAGCAGCTTAACTAACCAGCTGAAGACCCAGTACTTC
>TRBJ2-2|TRBV27|few|NA
CASSSFGPNTGELFF
TGTGCCAGCAGTTCCTTTGGACCGAACACCGGGGAGCTGTTTTTT
>TRBJ2-3|TRBV5-5|few|TRBD2
CASSPFQRGSSDTQYF
TGTGCCAGCAGCCCGTTTCAGCGGGGGAGCTCAGATACGCAGTATTTT
>TRBJ1-2|TRBV18|many|NA
CASSLRTENYGYTF
TGTGCCAGCTCACTCCGGACAGAGAACTATGGCTACACCTTC
>TRBJ1-2|TRBV30|NA|NA
CAWSRGHRDGYTF
TGTGCCTGGAGTCGTGGACACAGGGATGGCTACACCTTC
>TRBJ1-5|TRBV30|NA|NA
CAWRKENQPQHF
TGTGCCTGGAGGAAGGAGAATCAGCCCCAGCATTTT
>TRBJ1-6|TRBV9|many|NA
CASSYTGGNNSPLHF
TGTGCCAGCAGCTACACCGGCGGGAACAATTCACCCCTCCACTTT